One and the same sample provided the 2 T cell receptor beta chains below, sequenced in a study of regulatory T cells in long-lasting Graves disease. Time point given: newly diagnosed GD, antithyroid drugs for less than 3 months. PBMC-extracted RNA yielded the TCR library. Arm-PCR of CDR3 regions and iRepertoire HTBI primers were the basis on which TCR beta libraries were built. From the multiplex PCR reads, TCRdb called clonotypes with MiXCR, one entry per CDR3 protein. The table records more than 450,000 distinct CDR3 sequences, around 15% of them present only once. This sample was also put to use in a study of T cells in Graves' hyperthyroidism and ophthalmopathy.

The sequences come from peripheral blood mononuclear cells (PBMCs), collected at new diagnosis, from a patient treated with antithyroid drugs. All receptors come from a man in his forties with Graves disease.

This clonotype has at least ten counts. The rearrangement links TRBV7-9 to TRBJ2-7; a weak D match, TRBD1 (5 bases). The CDR3 is 15 residues long. Germline CDR1 SEHNR, CDR2 FQNEAQ (reference sequence). V gave up 1 base and J gave up 0 bases, with 10 bases separating them. CDR3 sequence reads: CASSLGTGPSYEQYF. The CDR3 DNA reads TGTGCCAGCAGCTTAGGTACAGGACCCTCCTACGAGCAGTACTTC.

The V gene is TRBV20-1, the J gene TRBJ2-7; 9 bases are a match to TRBD2. The CDR3 totals 15 residues. CDR1 is DFQATT and CDR2 is SNEGSKA in the germline V gene (reference sequence). The V segment lost 7 bases and the J segment 6 bases; nucleotides outside the gene matches: 16. The CDR3: CSEEGLAGGGSEQYF. CDR3 bases: TGCAGTGAGGAGGGACTGGCGGGAGGGGGCAGCGAGCAGTACTTC.